This T cell receptor beta chain is from a study of shared clonotypes between healthy human individuals (dated by TCRdb to 2020 to 2022). Some background on the complete study: A couple of women and three men aged 18 to 49 years were included in the cohort. Libraries were prepared and TCR repertoires were sequenced by different laboratories using diverse techniques, in order to increase sequencing depth and limit assay-specific biases. Between about 0.85 and 10 billion PBMCs per donor were obtained by leukapheresis. Per donor, three plates each were used for CD4 naive and CD4 memory, two for CD8 naive, and one for CD8 memory. The study deeply sequenced blood TCR repertoires of five healthy adults to estimate repertoire size and the extent of clonotype sharing between individuals.

With respect to this clone: Its antigen remains unidentified. Per-base quality was not reported, and no clone a single base away is much larger than it.

From the cysteine up to the phenylalanine, the CDR3 has a length of 15 residues. Kept here is only the CDR3 DNA, which spans 45 bases and is read in frame from base 1. The donors were healthy, HIV-negative adults with no recently reported acute infections or vaccinations. All donors were Caucasian adults living in Nashville, Tennessee, USA. CD4+ T cells were enriched by magnetic negative selection, after which naive cells were positively selected on CD45RA and the negative fraction was taken as the memory subset. After blood collection by leukapheresis, PBMCs were isolated using Ficoll-Histopaque density gradient centrifugation and then cryopreserved in the vapor phase of liquid nitrogen. Analytical flow cytometry was used to check the purity and quantity of every magnetically sorted T cell population. Each sorted fraction had its genomic DNA isolated and then quantified by UV absorbance on a Nanodrop 2000c.

Using the deep immunoSEQ assay, TCR CDR3 regions were amplified from genomic DNA by multiplex PCR. For each cell subset, the extracted genomic DNA was distributed evenly across all wells of several immunoSEQ 96-well plates, and each plate served as one replicate. For sorted subsets, roughly 200 ng of genomic DNA, equivalent to some 33,000 T cell genomes, went into each replicate PCR. Purified libraries were measured with a Qubit 3.0 fluorometer, size-checked on a Bioanalyzer 2100, and measured again with the KAPA Library Quantification kit. Every immunoSEQ 96-well plate was sequenced on a separate single-read 150-cycle Illumina NextSeq 550 flow cell. The published analysis was carried out like this. Because only junctional sequences without quality scores were contained in the immunoSEQ output, filtering matching that applied to full-length reads could not be performed. Sequences were annotated with PyIR, a Python wrapper for IgBLAST v1.9, and V/J genes and CDR3 were assigned using IMGT germline references. Reads were removed for weak V/J assignments (E-value above 1e-6), missing CDR3, stop codons, out-of-frame junctions, or ambiguous translated residues. V3J clonotypes were defined as sequences sharing an identical inferred V gene, J gene, and CDR3 amino acid sequence. The percentage overlap between two repertoires was calculated by dividing the number of shared unique clonotypes by the size of the smaller repertoire. Three approaches were used to assess repertoire richness: RTK rarefaction, the Chao1 estimator, and Recon v2.1 estimates of unobserved clonotypes. Generation probabilities were computed with OLGA for all TCRbeta clonotypes obtained by the gDNA method from a handful of donors. In TCRdb, the immuneACCESS table is reduced to in-frame sequences with V and J assigned. These tables do not hold every clone; where another copy was compared, an unresolved V gene accounts for under half, and the others remain unexplained. That table supplies the V and J calls and clone size; D and trimming were determined from the DNA. Within this sample are hundreds of thousands of clones, with about 80% of them counted one time only. The ten largest clones add up to around 2% of the sample.

The research as a whole found: Only blood was sampled, and tissue TCR repertoires likely differ from those in blood. Sharing across four donors was observed for around 5% of naive CD4, under 4% of naive CD8, over 2% of memory CD4, and about 0.4% of memory CD8 clonotypes. Based on pairwise subsampling, the degree of clonotype sharing among donors was expected to be affected by sequencing depth. Compared with non-shared clonotypes, the clonotypes found in all four sorted-subset donors had higher generation probabilities. Because the study included a small number of donors, the genetic and exposure-history diversity represented was limited. Larger estimated clonotype richness was generally found for naive subsets than for memory subsets. Incomplete sequencing was indicated by rarefaction of sorted-subset datasets, despite the large sequencing depth.

The chain links TRBV21-1 with TRBJ2-3; TRBD1, the D gene given by the table, was not confirmed from the DNA. TRBV21-1 is tagged as a pseudogene. This TCR was sampled from a woman aged 25 to 39 in good health. Material for sequencing was memory CD4+ T cells sorted from blood. The intended sense of this specimen's cell subset or site label: CD45RA-negative fraction. The DNA is TGTGCCAGCCCTAATTGGACAGGATGCGCAGATACGCAGTATTTT. The encoded protein is CASPNWTGCADTQYF.